This TCR beta chain was sequenced during a study of blood T cell repertoires in COVID-19. Overall study: Sources were T cells, B-cell-depleted T cells, or PBMCs; the material itself was cDNA or gDNA.

The V and J ends lost 2 bases and 9 bases, in that order; junction bases with no gene match: 12. Germline CDR1 and CDR2: MDHEN and SYDVKM. CDR3 size: 16 residues. In the original processing: Reference gene primer amplification in the assay estimated nucleated cell counts. Sequenced by immunoSEQ multiplex PCR; TCRdb stores in-frame clones only, minus some. The V and J calls and clone size are taken from that table; D and trimming were inferred from the DNA. Of 250,000 to 300,000 clones in the sample, over 75% are singletons; the top ten hold 0.95% to 1.3%. Input material: PBMCs or T cells enriched from blood (not recorded which). V gene TRBV28 combines with J gene TRBJ2-4; 8 bases agree with TRBD2. This clonotype was obtained from a woman in her twenties or thirties who had recovered from COVID-19. The CDR3 nucleotides read TGTGCCAGCAGTTTAGGGTTTGGCGGGAGGAGGGTCATTCAGTACTTC. Translated, it gives CASSLGFGGRRVIQYF.